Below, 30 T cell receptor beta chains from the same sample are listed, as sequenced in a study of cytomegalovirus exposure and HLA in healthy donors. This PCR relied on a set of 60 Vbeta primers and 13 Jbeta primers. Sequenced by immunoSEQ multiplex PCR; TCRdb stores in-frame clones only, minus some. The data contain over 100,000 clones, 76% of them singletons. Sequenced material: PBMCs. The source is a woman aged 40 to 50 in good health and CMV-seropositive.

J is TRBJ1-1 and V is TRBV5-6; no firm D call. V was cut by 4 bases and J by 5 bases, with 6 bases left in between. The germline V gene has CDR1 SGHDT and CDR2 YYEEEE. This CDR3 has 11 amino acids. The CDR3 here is CASSRGTEAFF. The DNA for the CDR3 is TGTGCCAGCAGCCGAGGGACTGAAGCTTTCTTT.

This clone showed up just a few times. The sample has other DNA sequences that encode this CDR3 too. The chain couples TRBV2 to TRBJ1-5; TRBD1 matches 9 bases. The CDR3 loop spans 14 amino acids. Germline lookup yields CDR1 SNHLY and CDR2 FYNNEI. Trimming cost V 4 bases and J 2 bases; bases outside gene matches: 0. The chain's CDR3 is CASSGTGGNQPQHF. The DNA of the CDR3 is TGTGCCAGCAGTGGGACAGGGGGCAATCAGCCCCAGCATTTT.

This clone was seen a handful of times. CDR3 sequence (DNA): TGTGCCAGCAGCTCAAGACGGCCCCAGGGCCCCGGGGAGCTGTTTTTT. Encoded protein: CASSSRRPQGPGELFF. The gene calls are TRBV7-8 and TRBJ2-2, with a weak D call TRBD1 (5 bases). Trimming pared 4 bases from V and 6 bases from J, leaving 18 bases between. The germline CDR1 and CDR2 sequences are SGHVS and FQNEAQ. This CDR3 has 16 amino acids.

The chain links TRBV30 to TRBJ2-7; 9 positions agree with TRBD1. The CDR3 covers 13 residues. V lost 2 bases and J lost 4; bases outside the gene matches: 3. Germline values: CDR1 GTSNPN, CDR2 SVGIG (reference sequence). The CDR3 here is CAWSLGTGYEQYF. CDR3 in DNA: TGTGCCTGGAGTCTAGGGACAGGGTACGAGCAGTACTTC.

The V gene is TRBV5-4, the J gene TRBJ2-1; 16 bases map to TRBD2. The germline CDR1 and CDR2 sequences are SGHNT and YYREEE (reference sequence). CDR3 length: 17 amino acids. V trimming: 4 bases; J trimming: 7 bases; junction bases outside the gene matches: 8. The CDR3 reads CASSPGTSGGASNEQFF. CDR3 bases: TGTGCCAGCAGCCCAGGGACTAGCGGGGGGGCCTCAAATGAGCAGTTCTTC.

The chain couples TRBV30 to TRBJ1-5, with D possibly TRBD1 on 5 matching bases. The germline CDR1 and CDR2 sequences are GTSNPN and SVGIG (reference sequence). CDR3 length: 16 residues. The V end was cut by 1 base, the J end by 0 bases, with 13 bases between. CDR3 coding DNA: TGTGCCTGGAGTGAAACAGGCTATCTTAGCAATCAGCCCCAGCATTTT. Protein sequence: CAWSETGYLSNQPQHF.

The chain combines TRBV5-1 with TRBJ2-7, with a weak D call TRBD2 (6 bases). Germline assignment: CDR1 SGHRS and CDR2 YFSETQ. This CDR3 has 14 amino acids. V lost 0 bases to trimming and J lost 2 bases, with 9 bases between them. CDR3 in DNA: TGCGCCAGCAGCTTGGACCGGGGGACCTACGAGCAGTACTTC. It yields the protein CASSLDRGTYEQYF. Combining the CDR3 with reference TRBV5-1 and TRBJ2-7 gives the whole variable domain KAGVTQTPRYLIKTRGQQVTLSCSPISGHRSVSWYQQTPGQGLQFLFEYFSETQRNKGNFPGRFSGRQFSNSRSEMNVSTLELGDSALYLCASSLDRGTYEQYFGPGTRLTVT.

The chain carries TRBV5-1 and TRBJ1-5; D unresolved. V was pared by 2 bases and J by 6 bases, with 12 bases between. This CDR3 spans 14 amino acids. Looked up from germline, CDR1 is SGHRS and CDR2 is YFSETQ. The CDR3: CASSFWSITQPQHF. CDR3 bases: TGCGCCAGCAGCTTTTGGAGCATAACTCAGCCCCAGCATTTT.

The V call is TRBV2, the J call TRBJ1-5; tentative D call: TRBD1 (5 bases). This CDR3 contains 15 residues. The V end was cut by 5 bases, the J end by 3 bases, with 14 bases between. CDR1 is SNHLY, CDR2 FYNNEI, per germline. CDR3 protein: CASSRTRADNQPQHF. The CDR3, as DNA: TGTGCCAGCAGTAGGACAAGGGCCGACAATCAGCCCCAGCATTTT. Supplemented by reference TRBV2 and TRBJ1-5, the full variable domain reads EPEVTQTPSHQVTQMGQEVILRCVPISNHLYFYWYRQILGQKVEFLVSFYNNEISEKSEIFDDQFSVERPDGSNFTLKIRSTKLEDSAMYFCASSRTRADNQPQHFGDGTRLSIL.

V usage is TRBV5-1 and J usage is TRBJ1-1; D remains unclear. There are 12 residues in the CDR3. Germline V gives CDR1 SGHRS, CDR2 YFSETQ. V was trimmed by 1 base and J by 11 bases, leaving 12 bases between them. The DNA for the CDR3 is TGCGCCAGCAGCTTGATGGGAGACGGGGCTTTCTTT. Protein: CASSLMGDGAFF.

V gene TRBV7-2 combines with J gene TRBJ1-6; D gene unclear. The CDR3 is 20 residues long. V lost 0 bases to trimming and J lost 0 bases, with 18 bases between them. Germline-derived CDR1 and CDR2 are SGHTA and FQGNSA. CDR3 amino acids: CASSLARAAISSSYNSPLHF. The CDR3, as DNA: TGTGCCAGCAGCTTAGCGAGGGCAGCAATTTCGAGCTCCTATAATTCACCCCTCCACTTT.

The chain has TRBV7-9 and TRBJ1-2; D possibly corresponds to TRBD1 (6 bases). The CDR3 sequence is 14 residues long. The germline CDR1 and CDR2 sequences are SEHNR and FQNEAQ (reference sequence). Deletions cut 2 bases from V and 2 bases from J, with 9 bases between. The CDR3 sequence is CASSLRTDNYGYTF. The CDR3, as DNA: TGTGCCAGCAGCTTAAGGACAGACAACTATGGCTACACCTTC.

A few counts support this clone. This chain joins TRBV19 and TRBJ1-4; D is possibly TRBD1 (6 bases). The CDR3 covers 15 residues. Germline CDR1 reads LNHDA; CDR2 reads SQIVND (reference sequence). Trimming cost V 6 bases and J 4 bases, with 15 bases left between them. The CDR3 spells CASRDGQPHNEKLFF. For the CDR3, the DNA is TGTGCCAGTAGAGACGGACAGCCGCATAATGAAAAACTGTTTTTT.

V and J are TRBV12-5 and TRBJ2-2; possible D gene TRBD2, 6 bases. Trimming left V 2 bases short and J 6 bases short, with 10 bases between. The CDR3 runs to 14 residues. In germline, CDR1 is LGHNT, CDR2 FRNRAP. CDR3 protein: CASGLPRGSGELFF. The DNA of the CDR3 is TGTGCTAGTGGTTTGCCTCGGGGGTCCGGGGAGCTGTTTTTT.

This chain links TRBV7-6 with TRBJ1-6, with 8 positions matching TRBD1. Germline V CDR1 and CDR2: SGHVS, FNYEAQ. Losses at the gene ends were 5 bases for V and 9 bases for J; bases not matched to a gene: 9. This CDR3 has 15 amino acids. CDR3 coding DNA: TGTGCCAGCAGCGTAGGACAGGGAGTGGGTTCACCCCTCCACTTT. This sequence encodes CASSVGQGVGSPLHF.

The CDR3 DNA is TGTGCCAGCAGTCCAACAGGGGCAACTAATGAAAAACTGTTTTTT. It codes for CASSPTGATNEKLFF. The rearrangement joins TRBV6-5 to TRBJ1-4; 7 bases fit TRBD1. After removal of 5 bases from V and 0 bases from J, the junction contained 3 bases not matched to a gene. The length of the CDR3 is 15 residues. The germline CDR1 and CDR2 sequences are MNHEY and SVGAGI.

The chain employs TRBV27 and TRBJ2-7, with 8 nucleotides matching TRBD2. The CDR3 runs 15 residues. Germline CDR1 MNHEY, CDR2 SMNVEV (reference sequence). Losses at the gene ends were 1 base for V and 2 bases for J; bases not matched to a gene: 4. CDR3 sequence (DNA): TGTGCCAGCAGTTTATACGGGGGGGGCACCTACGAGCAGTACTTC. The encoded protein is CASSLYGGGTYEQYF.

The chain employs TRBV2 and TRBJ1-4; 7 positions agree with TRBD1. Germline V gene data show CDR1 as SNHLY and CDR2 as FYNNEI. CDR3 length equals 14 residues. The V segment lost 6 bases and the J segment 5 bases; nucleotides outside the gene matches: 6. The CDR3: CASSLQGWNEKLFF. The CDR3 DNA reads TGTGCCAGCAGCCTACAGGGGTGGAATGAAAAACTGTTTTTT.

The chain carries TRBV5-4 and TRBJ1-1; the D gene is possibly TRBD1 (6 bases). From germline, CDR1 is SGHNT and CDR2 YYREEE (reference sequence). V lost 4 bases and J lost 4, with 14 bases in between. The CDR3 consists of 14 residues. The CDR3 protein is CASSATGYGTEAFF. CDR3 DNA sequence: TGTGCCAGCAGCGCAACAGGGTATGGCACTGAAGCTTTCTTT.

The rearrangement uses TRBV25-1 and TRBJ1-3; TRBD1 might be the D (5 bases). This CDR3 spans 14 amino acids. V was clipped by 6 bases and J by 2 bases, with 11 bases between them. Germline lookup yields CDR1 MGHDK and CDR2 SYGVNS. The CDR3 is CASRRGGTGNTIYF. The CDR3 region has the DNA TGTGCCAGCAGAAGGGGCGGCACTGGAAACACCATATATTTT.

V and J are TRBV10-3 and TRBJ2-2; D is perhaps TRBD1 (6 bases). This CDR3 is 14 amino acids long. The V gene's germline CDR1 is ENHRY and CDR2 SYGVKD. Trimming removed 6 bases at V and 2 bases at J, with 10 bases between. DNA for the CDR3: TGTGCCATCAGATCGGACAGAAACACCGGGGAGCTGTTTTTT. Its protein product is CAIRSDRNTGELFF.

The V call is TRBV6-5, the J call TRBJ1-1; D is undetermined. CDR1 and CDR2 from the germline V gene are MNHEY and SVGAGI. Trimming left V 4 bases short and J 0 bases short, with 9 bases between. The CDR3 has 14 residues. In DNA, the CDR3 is TGTGCCAGCAGTTCCTTTATAATGAACACTGAAGCTTTCTTT. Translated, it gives CASSSFIMNTEAFF.

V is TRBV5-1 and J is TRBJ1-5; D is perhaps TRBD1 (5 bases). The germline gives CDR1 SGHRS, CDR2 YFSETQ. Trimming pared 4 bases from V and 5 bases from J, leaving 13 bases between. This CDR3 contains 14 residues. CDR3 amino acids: CASSPQGEDQPQHF. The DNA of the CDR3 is TGCGCCAGCAGCCCTCAGGGTGAGGATCAGCCCCAGCATTTT. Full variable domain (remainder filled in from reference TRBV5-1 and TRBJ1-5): KAGVTQTPRYLIKTRGQQVTLSCSPISGHRSVSWYQQTPGQGLQFLFEYFSETQRNKGNFPGRFSGRQFSNSRSEMNVSTLELGDSALYLCASSPQGEDQPQHFGDGTRLSIL.

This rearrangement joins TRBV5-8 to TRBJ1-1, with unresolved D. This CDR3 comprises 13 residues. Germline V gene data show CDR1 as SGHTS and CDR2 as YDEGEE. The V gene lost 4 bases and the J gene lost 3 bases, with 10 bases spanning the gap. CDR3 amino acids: CASSLQVDTEAFF. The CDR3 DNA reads TGTGCCAGCAGCCTCCAGGTGGACACTGAAGCTTTCTTT.

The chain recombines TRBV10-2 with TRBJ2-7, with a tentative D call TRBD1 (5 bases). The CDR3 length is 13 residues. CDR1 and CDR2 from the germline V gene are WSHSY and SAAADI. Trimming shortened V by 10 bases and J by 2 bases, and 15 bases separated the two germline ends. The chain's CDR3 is CATTKDRAYEQYF. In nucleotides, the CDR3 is TGCGCCACGACGAAAGACAGAGCCTACGAGCAGTACTTC.

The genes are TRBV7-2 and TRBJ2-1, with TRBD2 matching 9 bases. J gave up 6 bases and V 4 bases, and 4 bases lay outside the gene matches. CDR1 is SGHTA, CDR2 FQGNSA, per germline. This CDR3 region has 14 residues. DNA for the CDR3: TGTGCCAGCAGCTCCGGACTAGCGTCCAATGAGCAGTTCTTC. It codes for CASSSGLASNEQFF.

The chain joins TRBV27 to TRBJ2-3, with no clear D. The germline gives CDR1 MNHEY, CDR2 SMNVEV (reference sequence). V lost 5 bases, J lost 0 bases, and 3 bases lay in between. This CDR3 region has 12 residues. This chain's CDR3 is CASSLSTDTQYF. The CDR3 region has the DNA TGTGCCAGCAGTCTTAGCACAGATACGCAGTATTTT.

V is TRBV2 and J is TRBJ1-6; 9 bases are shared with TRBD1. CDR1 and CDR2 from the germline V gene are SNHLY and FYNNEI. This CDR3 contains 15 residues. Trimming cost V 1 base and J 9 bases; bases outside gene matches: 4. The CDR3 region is CASSEGTGASSPLHF. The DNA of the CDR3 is TGTGCCAGCAGTGAAGGGACAGGGGCGTCTTCACCCCTCCACTTT.

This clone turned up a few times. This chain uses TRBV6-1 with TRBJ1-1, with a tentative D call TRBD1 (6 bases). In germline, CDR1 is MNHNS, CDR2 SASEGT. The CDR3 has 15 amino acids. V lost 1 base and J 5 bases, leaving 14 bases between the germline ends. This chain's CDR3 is CASSEVGGRWTEAFF. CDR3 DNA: TGTGCCAGCAGTGAAGTGGGGGGGCGATGGACTGAAGCTTTCTTT.

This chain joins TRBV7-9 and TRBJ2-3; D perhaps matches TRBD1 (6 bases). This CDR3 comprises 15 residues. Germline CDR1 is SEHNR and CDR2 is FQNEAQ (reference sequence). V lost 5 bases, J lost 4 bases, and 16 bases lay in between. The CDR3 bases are TGTGCCAGCAGCCCGGACCGCCAGGGGCCAGATACGCAGTATTTT. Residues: CASSPDRQGPDTQYF.